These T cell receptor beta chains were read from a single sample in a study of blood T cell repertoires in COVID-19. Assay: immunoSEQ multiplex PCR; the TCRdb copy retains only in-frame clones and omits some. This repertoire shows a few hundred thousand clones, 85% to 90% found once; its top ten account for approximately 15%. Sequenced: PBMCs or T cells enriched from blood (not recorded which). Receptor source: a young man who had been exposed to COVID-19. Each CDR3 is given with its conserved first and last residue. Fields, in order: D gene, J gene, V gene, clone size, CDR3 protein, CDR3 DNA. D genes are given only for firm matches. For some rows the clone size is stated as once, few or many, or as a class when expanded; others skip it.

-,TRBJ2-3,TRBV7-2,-,CASELSHAPDTQYF,TGTGCCAGCGAACTATCCCACGCACCGGATACGCAGTATTTT
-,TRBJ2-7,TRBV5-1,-,CASSLTGSTPEQYF,TGCGCCAGCAGCTTGACAGGGAGTACCCCCGAGCAGTACTTC
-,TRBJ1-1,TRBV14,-,CASSHPWTPRRDTEAFF,TGTGCCAGCAGCCATCCTTGGACCCCTAGGAGGGACACTGAAGCTTTCTTT
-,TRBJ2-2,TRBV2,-,CASRGASTGELFF,TGTGCCAGCAGGGGGGCTAGCACCGGGGAGCTGTTTTTT
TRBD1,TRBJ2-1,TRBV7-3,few,CASSQGQGTYNEQFF,TGTGCCAGCAGCCAGGGACAGGGGACCTACAATGAGCAGTTCTTC
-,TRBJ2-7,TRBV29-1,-,CSVEGGGKIYEQYF,TGCAGCGTTGAAGGAGGAGGAAAGATCTACGAGCAGTACTTC
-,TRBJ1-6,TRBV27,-,CASSLEGAYNSPLHF,TGTGCCAGCAGTTTAGAGGGTGCCTATAATTCACCCCTCCACTTT
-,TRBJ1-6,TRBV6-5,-,CASSSHGRGNSPLHF,TGTGCCAGCAGTTCCCACGGGCGGGGAAATTCACCCCTCCACTTT
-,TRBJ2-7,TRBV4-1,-,CASSQEGTRLYYEQYF,TGCGCCAGCAGCCAAGAGGGGACAAGACTTTACTACGAGCAGTACTTC
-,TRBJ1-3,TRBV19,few,CASSTFSGTQKEDTIYF,TGTGCCAGTAGTACTTTCTCCGGGACTCAAAAGGAAGACACCATATATTTT
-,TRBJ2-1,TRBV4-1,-,CASSQDHADEQFF,TGCGCCAGCAGCCAAGATCATGCGGATGAGCAGTTCTTC
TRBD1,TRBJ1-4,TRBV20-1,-,CSATDRGWSEKLFF,TGCAGTGCTACTGACAGGGGATGGAGTGAAAAACTGTTTTTT
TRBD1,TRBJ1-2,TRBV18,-,CASSPPGQGYNYGYTF,TGTGCCAGCTCACCACCGGGACAGGGCTATAACTATGGCTACACCTTC
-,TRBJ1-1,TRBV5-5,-,CASSPTQGPGTEAFF,TGTGCCAGCAGCCCTACCCAGGGGCCGGGCACTGAAGCTTTCTTT
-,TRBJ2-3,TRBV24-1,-,CATSDWSSGQTTDTQYF,TGTGCCACCAGTGATTGGTCTAGCGGACAGACCACAGATACGCAGTATTTT
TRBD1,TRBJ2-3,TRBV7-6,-,CASSVGQGNTDTQYF,TGTGCCAGCAGCGTGGGACAGGGGAACACAGATACGCAGTATTTT
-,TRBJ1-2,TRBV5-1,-,CASSLMLGSPNYGYTF,TGCGCCAGCAGCTTGATGCTAGGCAGTCCTAACTATGGCTACACCTTC
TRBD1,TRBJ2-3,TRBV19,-,CASSTTGVLDTQYF,TGTGCCAGTAGTACGACAGGGGTTTTAGATACGCAGTATTTT
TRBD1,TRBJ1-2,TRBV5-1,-,CASSRTGTEYNYGYTF,TGCGCCAGCAGCCGCACAGGGACAGAATATAACTATGGCTACACCTTC
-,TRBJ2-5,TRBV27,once,CAPRGSLRGETQYF,TGCGCGCCCCGGGGGTCACTACGGGGGGAGACCCAGTACTTC
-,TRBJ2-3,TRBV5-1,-,CASSGPSGADTQYF,TGCGCCAGCAGCGGACCTTCCGGGGCAGATACGCAGTATTTT
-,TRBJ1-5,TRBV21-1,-,CASSNEGRQHF,TGTGCCAGCAGCAATGAAGGGAGGCAGCATTTT
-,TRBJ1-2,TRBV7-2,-,CASSTTGYGYTF,TGTGCCAGCAGCACGACAGGATATGGCTACACCTTC
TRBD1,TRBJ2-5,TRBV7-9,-,CASSPDRVKRETQYF,TGTGCCAGCAGCCCAGACAGGGTTAAGAGAGAGACCCAGTACTTC
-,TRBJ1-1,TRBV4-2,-,CASTIATTGTEAFF,TGTGCCAGCACGATAGCCACTACGGGAACTGAAGCTTTCTTT
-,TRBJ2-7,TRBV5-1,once,CASSLSSNNYEQYF,TGCGCCAGCAGCTTGTCTTCCAACAATTACGAGCAGTACTTC
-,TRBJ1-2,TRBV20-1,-,CSASRGIANYGYTF,TGCAGTGCTAGTCGTGGTATAGCTAACTATGGCTACACCTTC
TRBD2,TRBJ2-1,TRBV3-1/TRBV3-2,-,CASSQGSLADYNEQFF,TGTGCCAGCAGCCAAGGGAGTCTAGCGGACTACAATGAGCAGTTCTTC
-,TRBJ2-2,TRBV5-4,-,CASSFGQNTGELFF,TGTGCCAGCAGCTTCGGACAGAACACCGGGGAGCTGTTTTTT
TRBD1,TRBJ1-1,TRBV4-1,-,CASSPQQGVNTEAFF,TGCGCCAGCAGCCCGCAACAGGGGGTGAACACTGAAGCTTTCTTT
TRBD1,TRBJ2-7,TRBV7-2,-,CASSYDRGIYEQYF,TGTGCCAGCAGCTATGACAGGGGGATCTACGAGCAGTACTTC
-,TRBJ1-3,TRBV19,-,CASQRTEIFSGNTIYF,TGTGCCAGTCAAAGGACAGAAATCTTCTCTGGAAACACCATATATTTT
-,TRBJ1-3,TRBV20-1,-,CSAQGRDTIYF,TGCAGTGCTCAGGGGAGAGACACCATATATTTT
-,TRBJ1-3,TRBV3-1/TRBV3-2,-,CASSQGTQIRNTIYF,TGTGCCAGCAGCCAAGGGACACAGATTCGGAACACCATATATTTT
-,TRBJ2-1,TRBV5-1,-,CASRTMENEQFF,TGCGCCAGCAGGACTATGGAGAATGAGCAGTTCTTC
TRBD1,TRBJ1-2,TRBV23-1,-,CASSQPPVELDRGYGYTF,TGCGCCAGCAGTCAGCCCCCCGTAGAACTCGACAGGGGGTATGGCTACACCTTC
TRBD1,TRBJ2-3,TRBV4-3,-,CASSQDRDRATDTQYF,TGCGCCAGCAGCCAAGATAGGGACAGAGCCACAGATACGCAGTATTTT
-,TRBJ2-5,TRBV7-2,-,CASSFGLKETQYF,TGTGCCAGCAGCTTCGGGTTGAAAGAGACCCAGTACTTC
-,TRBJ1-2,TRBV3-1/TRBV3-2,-,CASSQGLSGGDYTF,TGTGCCAGCAGCCAAGGCCTATCAGGAGGTGACTACACCTTC
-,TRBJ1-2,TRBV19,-,CASRDGVYGYTF,TGTGCCAGTAGGGACGGGGTCTATGGCTACACCTTC
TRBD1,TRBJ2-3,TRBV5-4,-,CASSWGQATDTQYF,TGTGCCAGCAGCTGGGGACAGGCCACAGATACGCAGTATTTT
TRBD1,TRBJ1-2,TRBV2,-,CASEGGQGLIVEGYTF,TGTGCCAGTGAGGGGGGACAGGGTCTAATCGTGGAAGGCTACACCTTC
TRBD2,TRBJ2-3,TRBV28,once,CASSLRGLAGDTDTQYF,TGTGCCAGCAGTTTACGGGGACTAGCGGGGGACACAGATACGCAGTATTTT
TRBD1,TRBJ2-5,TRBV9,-,CASSGGQGILQETQYF,TGTGCCAGCAGCGGCGGACAGGGAATTCTCCAAGAGACCCAGTACTTC
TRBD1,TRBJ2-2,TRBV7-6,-,CASSAEGGPRGELFF,TGTGCCAGCAGCGCCGAAGGGGGCCCGCGCGGGGAGCTGTTTTTT
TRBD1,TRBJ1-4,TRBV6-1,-,CASSEKTGGGGEKLFF,TGTGCCAGCAGTGAAAAGACAGGGGGCGGCGGAGAAAAACTGTTTTTT
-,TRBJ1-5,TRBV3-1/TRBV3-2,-,CASSQDGVVMTQHF,TGTGCCAGCAGCCAAGACGGGGTGGTCATGACCCAGCATTTT
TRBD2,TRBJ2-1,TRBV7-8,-,CASSSREGSNEQFF,TGTGCCAGCAGCTCCCGGGAGGGGTCAAATGAGCAGTTCTTC
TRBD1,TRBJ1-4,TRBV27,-,CASSLSGDRGDEKLFF,TGTGCCAGCAGTTTAAGCGGGGACAGGGGAGATGAAAAACTGTTTTTT
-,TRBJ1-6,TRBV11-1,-,CASSAVNSYNSPLHF,TGTGCCAGCAGCGCAGTCAACTCCTATAATTCACCCCTCCACTTT
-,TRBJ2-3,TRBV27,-,CASSLDRYPGTDTQYF,TGTGCCAGCAGTTTAGACAGGTATCCTGGCACAGATACGCAGTATTTT
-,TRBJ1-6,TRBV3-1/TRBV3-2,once,CASSQGRQGNSPLHF,TGTGCCAGCAGCCAAGGTCGGCAGGGGAATTCACCCCTCCACTTT
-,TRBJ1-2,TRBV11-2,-,CASSLDGGLYYGYTF,TGTGCCAGCAGCTTAGATGGCGGCCTTTACTATGGCTACACCTTC
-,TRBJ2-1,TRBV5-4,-,CAMGAYSYNEQFF,TGTGCCATGGGGGCCTACTCCTACAATGAGCAGTTCTTC